This passage covers 14 T cell receptor beta chains from one sample sequenced in a study of blood T cell repertoires in COVID-19. This table comes from immunoSEQ multiplex PCR, and its TCRdb copy is limited to in-frame clones, with some not included. The table lists over 70,000 clones, roughly 84% of them singletons, with 9.5% to 12% in the top ten. The sequenced sample was peripheral blood. Every receptor here comes from a man in his 60s with COVID-19, enrolled during active disease.

The chain joins TRBV2 to TRBJ2-7, with 9 bases aligning to TRBD2. V dropped 8 bases and J dropped 6; count of bases not matched to a gene: 11. This CDR3 is built from 14 residues. CDR1 and CDR2 from the germline V gene are SNHLY and FYNNEI. The chain's CDR3 is CASSWTSEDSEQYF. Written as DNA, the CDR3 is TGTGCCAGCTCTTGGACTAGCGAAGATTCCGAGCAGTACTTC.

This clone appeared once. The chain couples TRBV3-1 (or the pseudogene TRBV3-2) to TRBJ1-4; D is undetermined. CDR3 length equals 15 residues. V lost 4 bases and J 3 bases, leaving 12 bases between the germline ends. In germline, CDR1 is LGHDT, CDR2 YNNKEL (reference sequence). In nucleotides, the CDR3 is TGTGCCAGCAGCCCTCGGGATGTGGCTAATGAAAAACTGTTTTTT. Protein: CASSPRDVANEKLFF.

The sample holds a few counts of this clone. This chain uses TRBV3-1 (or the pseudogene TRBV3-2) with TRBJ2-2; the D gene is possibly TRBD2 (6 bases). Germline V gene sequence: CDR1 LGHDT, CDR2 YNNKEL (reference sequence). The CDR3 is 16 amino acids. V gave up 0 bases and J gave up 5 bases, with 13 bases separating them. The CDR3 loop reads CASSQERGSGTGELFF. For the CDR3, the DNA is TGTGCCAGCAGCCAAGAGAGAGGAAGCGGGACCGGGGAGCTGTTTTTT.

This clone was observed a single time. This chain's CDR3 is CASSQDLGGANYGYTF. The CDR3 DNA reads as TGTGCCAGCAGCCAAGATCTAGGGGGGGCGAACTATGGCTACACCTTC. The V and J genes are TRBV4-2 and TRBJ1-2; possibly TRBD1 for D (6 bases). The germline V gene encodes CDR1 LGHNA and CDR2 YNFKEQ. Deletions cut 0 bases from V and 2 bases from J, with 13 bases between. This CDR3 is 16 amino acids long.

This clone has a handful of counts. The V and J genes are TRBV7-2 and TRBJ1-5; 8 nucleotides match TRBD1. The V segment lost 5 bases and the J segment 3 bases; nucleotides outside the gene matches: 3. The germline CDR1 and CDR2 sequences are SGHTA and FQGNSA. CDR3 length: 14 amino acids. CDR3 amino acids: CASSQTGDNQPQHF. As DNA, the CDR3 is TGTGCCAGCAGCCAGACAGGGGACAATCAGCCCCAGCATTTT.

About this clone: The junction shows a germline mismatch at one end, possibly a read error. The chain joins TRBV6-5 to TRBJ1-5; tentative D call: TRBD1 (6 bases). This CDR3 has 14 residues. The germline V gene encodes CDR1 MNHEY and CDR2 SVGAGI. CDR3 DNA: TGTGCCAGCAGTGACTCAGGGGCCCATCAGCCCCAGCATTTT. Protein: CASSDSGAHQPQHF.

The chain employs TRBV4-1 and TRBJ1-4, with 7 positions matching TRBD1. CDR1 and CDR2 from the germline V gene are MGHRA and YSYEKL. The CDR3 is 14 residues long. J gave up 4 bases and V 4 bases, and 3 bases lay outside the gene matches. The DNA for the CDR3 is TGCGCCAGCAGCCGGACAGGCGGTAATGAAAAACTGTTTTTT. This sequence encodes CASSRTGGNEKLFF.

This chain links TRBV6-1 with TRBJ1-1; D may be TRBD1 (5 bases). CDR3 length: 15 amino acids. Per germline, CDR1 MNHNS and CDR2 SASEGT. The germline V and J ends were trimmed by 1 base and 1 base, with 10 bases remaining between them. CDR3 in DNA: TGTGCCAGCAGTGAAGGGGAGGGGCGGAACACTGAAGCTTTCTTT. Protein sequence: CASSEGEGRNTEAFF.

The genes are TRBV10-3 and TRBJ1-1; tentative D call: TRBD1 (6 bases). Trimming pared 0 bases from V and 1 base from J, leaving 9 bases between. This CDR3 contains 15 residues. Germline loops: CDR1 ENHRY, CDR2 SYGVKD. The CDR3 is CAISESTGANTEAFF. The CDR3 DNA follows: TGTGCCATCAGTGAGTCGACAGGAGCGAACACTGAAGCTTTCTTT.

This chain connects TRBV3-1 (or the pseudogene TRBV3-2) to TRBJ1-1, with D tentatively TRBD1 (6 bases). Germline CDR1 is LGHDT and CDR2 is YNNKEL (reference sequence). The CDR3 contains 15 residues. Trimming removed 8 bases at V and 3 bases at J, with 19 bases between. The DNA of the CDR3 is TGTGCCAGCCGCGGACAGAAAGGCGTAGACACTGAAGCTTTCTTT. It specifies CASRGQKGVDTEAFF.

CDR3 loop: CASSFEERGGFEQFF. The CDR3 DNA is TGCGCCAGCAGCTTTGAGGAGCGGGGGGGCTTTGAGCAGTTCTTC. This sequence joins TRBV5-1 and TRBJ2-1; 10 nucleotides line up with TRBD2. V shed 2 bases and J 9 bases; nucleotides not matched to a gene: 8. This CDR3 is 15 amino acids long. Germline CDR1 SGHRS, CDR2 YFSETQ.

The chain has TRBV19 and TRBJ1-1; 8 bases align to TRBD1. The V and J ends lost 5 bases and 1 base, in that order; junction bases with no gene match: 6. Germline V gene lookup returns CDR1 LNHDA and CDR2 SQIVND (reference sequence). The length of the CDR3 is 15 residues. The chain's CDR3 is CASSVSGTGNTEAFF. The CDR3 nucleotides read TGTGCCAGTAGTGTATCCGGGACAGGGAACACTGAAGCTTTCTTT.

V is TRBV3-1 (or the pseudogene TRBV3-2) and J is TRBJ2-3; D remains unclear. Between the trimmed V and J ends, which lost 1 base and 2 bases, there was a span of 7 bases. This CDR3 is built from 14 residues. Germline lookup yields CDR1 LGHDT and CDR2 YNNKEL (reference sequence). The CDR3 DNA follows: TGTGCCAGCAGCCAAGCCCAGGCCACAGATACGCAGTATTTT. Residues: CASSQAQATDTQYF.

The CDR3: CAISESFGSGYTF. DNA of the CDR3: TGTGCCATCAGTGAGTCGTTTGGGAGCGGCTACACCTTC. This chain links TRBV10-3 with TRBJ1-2; D unclear. Germline loops: CDR1 ENHRY, CDR2 SYGVKD. Trimming pared 0 bases from V and 8 bases from J, leaving 10 bases between. The CDR3 extends over 13 amino acids.